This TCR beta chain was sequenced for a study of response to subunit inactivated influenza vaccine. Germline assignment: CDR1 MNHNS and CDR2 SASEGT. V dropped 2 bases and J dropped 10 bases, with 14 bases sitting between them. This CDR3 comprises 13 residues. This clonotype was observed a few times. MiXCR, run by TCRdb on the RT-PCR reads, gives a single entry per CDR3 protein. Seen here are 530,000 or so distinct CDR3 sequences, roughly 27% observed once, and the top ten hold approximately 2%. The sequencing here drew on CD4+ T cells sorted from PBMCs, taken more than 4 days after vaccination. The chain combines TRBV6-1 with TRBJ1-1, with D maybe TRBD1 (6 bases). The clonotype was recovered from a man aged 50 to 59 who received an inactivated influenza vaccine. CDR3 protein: CASSESGVGGAFF. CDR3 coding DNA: TGTGCCAGCAGTGAATCAGGGGTCGGGGGAGCTTTCTTT.